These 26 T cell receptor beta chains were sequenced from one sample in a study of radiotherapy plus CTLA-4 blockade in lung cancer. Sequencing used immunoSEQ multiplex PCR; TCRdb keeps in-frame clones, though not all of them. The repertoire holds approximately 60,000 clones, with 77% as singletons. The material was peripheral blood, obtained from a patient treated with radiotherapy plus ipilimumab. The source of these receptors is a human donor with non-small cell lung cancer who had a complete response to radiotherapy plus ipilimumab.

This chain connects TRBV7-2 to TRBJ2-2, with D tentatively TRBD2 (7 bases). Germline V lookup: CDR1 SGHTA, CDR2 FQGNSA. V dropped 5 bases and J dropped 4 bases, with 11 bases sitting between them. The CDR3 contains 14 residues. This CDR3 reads CASSPGGLTGELFF. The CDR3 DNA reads TGTGCCAGCAGCCCGGGGGGCCTCACCGGGGAGCTGTTTTTT.

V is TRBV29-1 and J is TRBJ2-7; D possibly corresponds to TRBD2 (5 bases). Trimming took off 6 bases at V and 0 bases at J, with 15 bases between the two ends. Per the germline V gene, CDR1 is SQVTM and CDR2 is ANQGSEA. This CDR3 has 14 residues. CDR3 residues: CSVSSGLSSYEQYF. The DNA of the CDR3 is TGCAGCGTCAGCAGCGGTCTTAGCTCCTACGAGCAGTACTTC.

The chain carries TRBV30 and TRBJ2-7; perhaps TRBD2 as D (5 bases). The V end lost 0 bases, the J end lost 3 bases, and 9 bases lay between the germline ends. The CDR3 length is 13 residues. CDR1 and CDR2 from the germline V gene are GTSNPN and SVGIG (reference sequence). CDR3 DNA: TGTGCCTGGAGTGTACCCGGGGTCTACGAGCAGTACTTC. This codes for CAWSVPGVYEQYF.

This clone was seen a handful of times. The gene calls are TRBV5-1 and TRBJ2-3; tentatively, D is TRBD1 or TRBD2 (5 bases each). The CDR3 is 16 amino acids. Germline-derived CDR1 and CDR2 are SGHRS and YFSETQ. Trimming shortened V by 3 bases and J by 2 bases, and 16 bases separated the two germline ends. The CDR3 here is CASSSRRDPITDTQYF. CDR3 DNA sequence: TGCGCCAGCAGCTCTCGCCGGGACCCGATCACAGATACGCAGTATTTT.

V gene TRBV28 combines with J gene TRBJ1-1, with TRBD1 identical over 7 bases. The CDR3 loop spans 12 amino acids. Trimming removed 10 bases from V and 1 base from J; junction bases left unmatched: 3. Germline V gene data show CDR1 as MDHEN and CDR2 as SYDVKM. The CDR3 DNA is TGTGCCACCGGGACAGCGAACACTGAAGCTTTCTTT. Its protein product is CATGTANTEAFF.

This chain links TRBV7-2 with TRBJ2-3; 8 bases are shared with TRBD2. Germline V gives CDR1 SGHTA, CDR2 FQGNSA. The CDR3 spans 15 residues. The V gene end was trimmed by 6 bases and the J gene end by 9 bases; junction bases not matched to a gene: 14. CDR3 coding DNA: TGTGCCAGCAGGGGGGCGGGAGGCCGGAGCGGGACGCAGTATTTT. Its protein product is CASRGAGGRSGTQYF.

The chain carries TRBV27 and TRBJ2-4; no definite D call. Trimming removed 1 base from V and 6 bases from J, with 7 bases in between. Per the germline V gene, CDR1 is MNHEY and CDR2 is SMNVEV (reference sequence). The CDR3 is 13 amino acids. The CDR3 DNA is TGTGCCAGCAGTTTATTTCCTGGAAACATTCAGTACTTC. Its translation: CASSLFPGNIQYF.

The CDR3 nucleotides are TGTGCCAGCAGCTTGGCTTGGACAGGCCAAGAGACCCAGTACTTC. Translating gives CASSLAWTGQETQYF. The J gene is TRBJ2-5, the V gene TRBV5-6, with 7 bases aligning to TRBD1. The V segment lost 0 bases and the J segment 1 base; nucleotides outside the gene matches: 3. This CDR3 contains 15 residues. The germline gives CDR1 SGHDT, CDR2 YYEEEE. Full variable domain (missing parts from reference TRBV5-6 and TRBJ2-5): DAGVTQSPTHLIKTRGQQVTLRCSPKSGHDTVSWYQQALGQGPQFIFQYYEEEERQRGNFPDRFSGHQFPNYSSELNVNALLLGDSALYLCASSLAWTGQETQYFGPGTRLLVL.

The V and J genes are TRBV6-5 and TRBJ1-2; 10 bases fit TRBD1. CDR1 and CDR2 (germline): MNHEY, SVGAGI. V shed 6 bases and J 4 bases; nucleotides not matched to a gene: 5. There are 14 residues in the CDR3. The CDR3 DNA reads TGTGCCAGCAGAAAGACAGGGGGCGGCTATGGCTACACCTTC. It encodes CASRKTGGGYGYTF.

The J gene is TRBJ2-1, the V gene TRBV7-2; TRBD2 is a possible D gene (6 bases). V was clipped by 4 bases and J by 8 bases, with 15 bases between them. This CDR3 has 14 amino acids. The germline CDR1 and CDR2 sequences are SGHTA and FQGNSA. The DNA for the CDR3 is TGTGCCAGCAGCTCTAACTTAGCGGCCCATGAGCAGTTCTTC. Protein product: CASSSNLAAHEQFF.

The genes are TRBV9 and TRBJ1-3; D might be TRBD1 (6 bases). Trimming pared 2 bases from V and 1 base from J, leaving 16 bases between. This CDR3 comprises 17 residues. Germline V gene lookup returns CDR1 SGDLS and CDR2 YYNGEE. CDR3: CASSVATGTGSGNTIYF. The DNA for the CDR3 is TGTGCCAGCAGCGTTGCCACAGGGACTGGGTCTGGAAACACCATATATTTT. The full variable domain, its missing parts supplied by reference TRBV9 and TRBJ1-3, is DSGVTQTPKHLITATGQRVTLRCSPRSGDLSVYWYQQSLDQGLQFLIQYYNGEERAKGNILERFSAQQFPDLHSELNLSSLELGDSALYFCASSVATGTGSGNTIYFGEGSWLTVV.

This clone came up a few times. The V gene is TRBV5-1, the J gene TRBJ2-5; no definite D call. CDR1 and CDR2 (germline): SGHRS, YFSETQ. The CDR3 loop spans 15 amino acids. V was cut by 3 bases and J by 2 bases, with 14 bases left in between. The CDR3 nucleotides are TGCGCCAGCAGCTCTGGACGGTGGAAGCAAGAGACCCAGTACTTC. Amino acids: CASSSGRWKQETQYF. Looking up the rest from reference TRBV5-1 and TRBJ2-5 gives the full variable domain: KAGVTQTPRYLIKTRGQQVTLSCSPISGHRSVSWYQQTPGQGLQFLFEYFSETQRNKGNFPGRFSGRQFSNSRSEMNVSTLELGDSALYLCASSSGRWKQETQYFGPGTRLLVL.

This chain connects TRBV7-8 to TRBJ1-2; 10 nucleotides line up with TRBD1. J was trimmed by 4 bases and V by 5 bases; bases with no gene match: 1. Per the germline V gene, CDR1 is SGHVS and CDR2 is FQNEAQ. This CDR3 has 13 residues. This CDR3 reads CASSGDRGYGYTF. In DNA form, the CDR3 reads TGTGCCAGCAGCGGGGACAGGGGCTATGGCTACACCTTC. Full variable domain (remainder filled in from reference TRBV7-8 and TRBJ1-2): GAGVSQSPRYKVAKRGQDVALRCDPISGHVSLFWYQQALGQGPEFLTYFQNEAQLDKSGLPSDRFFAERPEGSVSTLKIQRTQQEDSAVYLCASSGDRGYGYTFGSGTRLTVV.

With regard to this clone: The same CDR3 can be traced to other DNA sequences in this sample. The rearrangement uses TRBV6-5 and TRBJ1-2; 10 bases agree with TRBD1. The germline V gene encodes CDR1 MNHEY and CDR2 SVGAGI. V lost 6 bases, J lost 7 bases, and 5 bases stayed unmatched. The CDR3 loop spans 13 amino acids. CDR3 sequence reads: CASRRQGAGGYTF. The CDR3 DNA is TGTGCCAGCAGAAGACAGGGGGCGGGTGGCTACACCTTC.

The CDR3 protein is CASRETLLPDTQYF. CDR3 DNA sequence: TGTGCCAGCAGGGAGACCCTCCTCCCAGATACGCAGTATTTT. The genes are TRBV6-6 and TRBJ2-3, with D hard to call. CDR1 is MNHNY and CDR2 is SVGAGI in the germline V gene (reference sequence). V lost 6 bases, J lost 4 bases, and 14 bases lay in between. The CDR3 runs to 14 residues.

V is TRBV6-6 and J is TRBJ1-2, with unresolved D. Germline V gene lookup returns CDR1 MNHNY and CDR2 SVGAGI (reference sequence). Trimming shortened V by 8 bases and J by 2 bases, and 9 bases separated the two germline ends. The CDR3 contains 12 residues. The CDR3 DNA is TGTGCCAGCGAGAAGACGAACTATGGCTACACCTTC. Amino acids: CASEKTNYGYTF.

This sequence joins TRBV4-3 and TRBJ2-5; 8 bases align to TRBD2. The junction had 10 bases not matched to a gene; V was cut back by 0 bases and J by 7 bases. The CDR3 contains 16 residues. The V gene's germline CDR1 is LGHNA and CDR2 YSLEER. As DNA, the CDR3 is TGCGCCAGCAGCCAAGAACGGGGGGGCCTTTTTGGGACCCAGTACTTC. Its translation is CASSQERGGLFGTQYF.

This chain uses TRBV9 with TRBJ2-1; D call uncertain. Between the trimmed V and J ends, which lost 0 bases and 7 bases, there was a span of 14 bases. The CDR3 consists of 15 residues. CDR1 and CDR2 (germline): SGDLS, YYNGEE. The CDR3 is CASSVESGPRNEQFF. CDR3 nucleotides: TGTGCCAGCAGCGTAGAATCCGGTCCTAGGAATGAGCAGTTCTTC.

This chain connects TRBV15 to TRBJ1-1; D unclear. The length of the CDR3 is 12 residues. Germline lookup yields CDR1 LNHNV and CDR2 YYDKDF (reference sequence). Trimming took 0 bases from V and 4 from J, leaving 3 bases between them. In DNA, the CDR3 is TGTGCCACCAGCAGAGATAGCACTGAAGCTTTCTTT. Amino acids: CATSRDSTEAFF.

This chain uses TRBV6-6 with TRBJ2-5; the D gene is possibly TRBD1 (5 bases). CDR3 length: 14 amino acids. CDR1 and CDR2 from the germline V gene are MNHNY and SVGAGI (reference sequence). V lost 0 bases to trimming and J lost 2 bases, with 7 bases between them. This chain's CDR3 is CASSYSGLQETQYF. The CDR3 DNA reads TGTGCCAGCAGTTACTCGGGGCTGCAAGAGACCCAGTACTTC.

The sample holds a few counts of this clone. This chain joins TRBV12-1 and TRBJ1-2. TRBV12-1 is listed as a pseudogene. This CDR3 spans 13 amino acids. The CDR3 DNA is TGTGCCAGCAGCTTGAACACACTTTATGGCTACACCTTC. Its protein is CASSLNTLYGYTF.

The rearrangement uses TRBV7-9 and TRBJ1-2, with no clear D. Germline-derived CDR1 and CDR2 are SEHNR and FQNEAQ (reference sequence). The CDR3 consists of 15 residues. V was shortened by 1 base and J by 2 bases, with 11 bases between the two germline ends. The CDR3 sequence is CASSLGPPGNYGYTF. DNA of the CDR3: TGTGCCAGCAGCTTAGGTCCCCCGGGAAACTATGGCTACACCTTC.

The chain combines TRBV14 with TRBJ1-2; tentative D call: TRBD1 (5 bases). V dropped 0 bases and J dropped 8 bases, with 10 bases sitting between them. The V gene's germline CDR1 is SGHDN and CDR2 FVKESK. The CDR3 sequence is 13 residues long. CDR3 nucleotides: TGTGCCAGCAGCCAAGAAGGGGTCGGAGGCTACACCTTC. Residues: CASSQEGVGGYTF.

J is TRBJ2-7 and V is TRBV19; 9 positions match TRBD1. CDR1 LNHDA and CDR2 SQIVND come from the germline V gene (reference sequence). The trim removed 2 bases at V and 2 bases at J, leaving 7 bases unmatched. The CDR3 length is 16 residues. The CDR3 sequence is CASSISRGQGAYEQYF. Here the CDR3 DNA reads TGTGCCAGTAGTATATCGCGGGGACAGGGCGCCTACGAGCAGTACTTC. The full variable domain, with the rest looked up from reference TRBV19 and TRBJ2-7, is DGGITQSPKYLFRKEGQNVTLSCEQNLNHDAMYWYRQDPGQGLRLIYYSQIVNDFQKGDIAEGYSVSREKKESFPLTVTSAQKNPTAFYLCASSISRGQGAYEQYFGPGTRLTVT.

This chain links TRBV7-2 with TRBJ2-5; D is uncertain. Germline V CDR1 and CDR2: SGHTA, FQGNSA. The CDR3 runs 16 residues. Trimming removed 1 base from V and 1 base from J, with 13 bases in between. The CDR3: CASSLVGSRIQETQYF. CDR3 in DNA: TGTGCCAGCAGCTTAGTCGGCAGCCGAATCCAAGAGACCCAGTACTTC.

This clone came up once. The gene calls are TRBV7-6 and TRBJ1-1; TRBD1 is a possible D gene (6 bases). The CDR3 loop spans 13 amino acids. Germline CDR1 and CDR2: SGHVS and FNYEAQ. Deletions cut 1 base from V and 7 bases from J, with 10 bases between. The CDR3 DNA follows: TGTGCCAGCAGCTTAGAGGGGGGCAGTGAAGCTTTCTTT. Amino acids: CASSLEGGSEAFF.